This T cell receptor beta chain was found in a study of T cell responses to AZD1222 COVID-19 vaccine. Study details: Second-dose recipients at about 4 or about 12 weeks were treated as one pooled group. Study-wide points: The donor group comprised mostly white British people and more females; the analysis possibly underestimated clonal diversity.

This clone has a single count. Its matching antigen is unknown. This CDR3 is built from 14 residues. The trim removed 10 bases at V and 4 bases at J, leaving 9 bases unmatched. Germline values: CDR1 ENHRY, CDR2 SYGVKD. The method was immunoSEQ multiplex PCR; TCRdb's version includes in-frame clones alone and lacks a portion of them. The sample carries some 190,000 clones, 80% to 95% recorded once. This TCR derives from an adult in good health. This chain joins TRBV10-3 and TRBJ2-1; 8 bases fit TRBD2. Here the sequenced sample was peripheral blood, taken on day 0 of AZD1222 vaccination. CDR3 loop: CATTLASGYNEQFF. The CDR3 coding sequence is TGTGCCACAACCTTGGCTAGCGGGTACAATGAGCAGTTCTTC.